This T cell receptor (beta chain) was found in a study of shared T cell receptors in the human thymus. CDR3 size: 18 residues. Unmatched junction bases numbered 14, after V lost 3 bases and J lost 1 base. Germline V gives CDR1 LGHNT, CDR2 FRNRAP. Clones were read by immunoSEQ multiplex PCR, and TCRdb kept only the in-frame ones, dropping some. The table shows approximately 580,000 clones, with approximately 80% occurring only once. The sample was also reused in another study, on human thymus T cells. As that study records: Samples came from healthy Finnish infants during open corrective cardiac surgery. From resections taken during corrective heart surgery, the thymus tissue was obtained. Related studies found that unrelated individuals share highly overlapping thymic repertoires.

The origin of this receptor is a boy younger than two with a congenital heart defect. V gene TRBV12-5 combines with J gene TRBJ1-1, with 7 positions matching TRBD1. Sequencing was carried out using thymocytes. CDR3 nucleotides: TGTGCTAGTGGTTTAAAGGGAAGGGGGCCGGGGAAGAACACTGAAGCTTTCTTT. It codes for CASGLKGRGPGKNTEAFF.